These T cell receptor beta chains were read from a single sample in a study of blood T cell repertoires in COVID-19. The assay was immunoSEQ multiplex PCR, and TCRdb's table has in-frame clones only and misses some. The sample comprises about 30,000 clones, about 80% of which are singletons, and around 30% rests with the top ten. Sequenced sample: peripheral blood. The receptors here all came from an older man with acute or convalescent COVID-19. Both conserved end residues are part of each CDR3. D genes are given only for firm matches. The size field is filled for only some rows; it gives once, few, many or a size class.

clone_size d_call j_call v_call cdr3_length cdr3_nt cdr3_aa
- TRBD2 TRBJ2-7 TRBV2 13 TGTGCCAGCGAGGCTAGCGGGACATACGAGCAGTACTTC CASEASGTYEQYF
- TRBD2 TRBJ2-7 TRBV29-1 14 TGCAGCGTAGAAAACGCTAGCGGGATCTACGAGCAGTACTTC CSVENASGIYEQYF
- - TRBJ2-2 TRBV6-5 15 TGTGCCAGCATCCCCTCCACAGGGAACACCGGGGAGCTGTTTTTT CASIPSTGNTGELFF
few - TRBJ2-1 TRBV19 14 TGTGCCAGTATCGGCGGCAGCTCCTACAATGAGCAGTTCTTC CASIGGSSYNEQFF
- - TRBJ2-5 TRBV5-1 14 TGCGCCAGCAGCTTGACAGAACTCCAAGAGACCCAGTACTTC CASSLTELQETQYF
- TRBD2 TRBJ2-1 TRBV11-2 14 TGTGCCAGCAGTATTAGCGGGAGAAACAATGAGCAGTTCTTC CASSISGRNNEQFF
- - TRBJ1-5 TRBV9 14 TGTGCCAGCAGCCCCGGGGGGAGCAATCAGCCCCAGCATTTT CASSPGGSNQPQHF
- TRBD1 TRBJ2-3 TRBV7-2 15 TGTGCCAGCAGACAGACAGGGGGCGGATCAGATACGCAGTATTTT CASRQTGGGSDTQYF
- TRBD2 TRBJ2-1 TRBV15 15 TGTGCCACCAGCGAGAGCGGGAAGTCCTACAATGAGCAGTTCTTC CATSESGKSYNEQFF
- - TRBJ2-1 TRBV30 12 TGTGCCTGGAGTCCAGGTTACAATGAGCAGTTCTTC CAWSPGYNEQFF
once - TRBJ2-3 TRBV7-2 13 TGTGCCAGCAGCTTAGGTCGAGCGGATACGCAGTATTTT CASSLGRADTQYF
- - TRBJ1-3 TRBV30 16 TGTGCCTGGAGCATCGGGAGCCCGAGCTCTGGAAACACCATATATTTT CAWSIGSPSSGNTIYF
- TRBD2 TRBJ2-2 TRBV7-6 16 TGTGCCAGCAGCTTAGGGTCTAGCGGGAGAGTCGGGGAGCTGTTTTTT CASSLGSSGRVGELFF
- - TRBJ2-3 TRBV5-1 13 TGCGCCAGCAGTTGGGACACGGCAGATACGCAGTATTTT CASSWDTADTQYF
- TRBD2 TRBJ2-2 TRBV4-2 18 TGTGCCAGCAGCCAAGCATTTAGCGGGGGCGCGAACACCGGGGAGCTGTTTTTT CASSQAFSGGANTGELFF
- - TRBJ2-3 TRBV5-6 16 TGTGCCAGCAGCCCACTGGGTACGGGGAGCACAGATACGCAGTATTTT CASSPLGTGSTDTQYF
- - TRBJ2-1 TRBV6-5 11 TGTGCCAGCAGTACTCGGTCGCAGCAGTTCTTC CASSTRSQQFF
few - TRBJ2-1 TRBV10-1 14 TGCGCCAGCAGTGAAGGAGGTTTCTACAATGAGCAGTTCTTC CASSEGGFYNEQFF
- TRBD2 TRBJ2-5 TRBV5-1 12 TGCGCCAGCAGCCAGGAGCGGGGGACCCAGTACTTC CASSQERGTQYF
few TRBD2 TRBJ2-3 TRBV5-4 16 TGTGCCAGCAATCCCCTAGCGGGAGGCCCCACAGATACGCAGTATTTT CASNPLAGGPTDTQYF
- - TRBJ2-7 TRBV6-2/TRBV6-3 13 TGTGCCAGCAGTATAATCCTTACCTACGAGCAGTACTTC CASSIILTYEQYF
- - TRBJ1-1 TRBV5-4 13 TGTGCCAGCAGACCCACAAGAGGTACTGAAGCTTTCTTT CASRPTRGTEAFF
medium-sized TRBD1 TRBJ1-1 TRBV6-5 13 TGTGCCAGCGTCCAACAGGGGGCCACTGAAGCTTTCTTT CASVQQGATEAFF
- TRBD1 TRBJ1-5 TRBV15 17 TGTGCCACCAGCAGAGAATGGGCAGGGGGCCGATATCAGCCCCAGCATTTT CATSREWAGGRYQPQHF
- TRBD1 TRBJ2-3 TRBV6-1 17 TGTGCCAGCAGTGCCGGCAGGGGGCAAAGAAGCACAGATACGCAGTATTTT CASSAGRGQRSTDTQYF
- TRBD2 TRBJ2-3 TRBV25-1 16 TGTGCCAGCAGTGAAGGACTAGTGGGTCGCACAGATACGCAGTATTTT CASSEGLVGRTDTQYF
- - TRBJ1-3 TRBV9 16 TGTGCCAGCAGCCCACGGACAGCGGACTCTGGAAACACCATATATTTT CASSPRTADSGNTIYF
- - TRBJ1-2 TRBV7-6 13 TGTGCCAGCAGCTTAGGCGGAAACTATGGCTACACCTTC CASSLGGNYGYTF
- TRBD2 TRBJ2-5 TRBV3-1/TRBV3-2 15 TGTGCCAGCAGCCAAGGGACTAGCGGGAGAGAGACCCAGTACTTC CASSQGTSGRETQYF
- TRBD1 TRBJ1-4 TRBV19 16 TGTGCCAGTAGTTGGGGACAGGGGTTCGTGGGGAAAAAACTGTTTTTT CASSWGQGFVGKKLFF
- - TRBJ2-2 TRBV7-3 14 TGTGCCAGCGCGGGACGGATGAACACCGGGGAGCTGTTTTTT CASAGRMNTGELFF
few TRBD1 TRBJ2-1 TRBV19 14 TGTGCCAGTAGTAACTGGGACAGGGTAGGTGAGCAGTTCTTC CASSNWDRVGEQFF
few TRBD1 TRBJ2-7 TRBV5-4 14 TGTGCCAGCAGCGAGCCGACAGGGTCCTACGAGCAGTACTTC CASSEPTGSYEQYF
- TRBD2 TRBJ2-4 TRBV27 18 TGTGCCAGCAGTTTACCTCCCCTAGCGGGAGAAGCCAAAAACATTCAGTACTTC CASSLPPLAGEAKNIQYF
- - TRBJ1-4 TRBV5-1 14 TGCGCCAGCAGCTTGGAAGGGGTGAATGAAAAACTGTTTTTT CASSLEGVNEKLFF
- TRBD1 TRBJ1-3 TRBV6-1 16 TGTGCCAGCAGTGAATCTTTCGGGGACAGGGGAAACACCATATATTTT CASSESFGDRGNTIYF
- - TRBJ1-1 TRBV19 14 TGTGCCAGTAATACCGGGAACTACTTCACTGAAGCTTTCTTT CASNTGNYFTEAFF
- TRBD2 TRBJ2-7 TRBV5-1 14 TGCGCCAGCAGAACCGGGACTAGCGGCTACGAGCAGTACTTC CASRTGTSGYEQYF
- - TRBJ1-1 TRBV7-9 15 TGTGCCAGCAGCCCCTTGGGGGGGGCGGTCACTGAAGCTTTCTTT CASSPLGGAVTEAFF
few - TRBJ1-4 TRBV7-9 14 TGTGCCAGCAGCTCCGGACAGTTTAATGAAAAACTGTTTTTT CASSSGQFNEKLFF
- - TRBJ1-2 TRBV9 12 TGTGCCAGCAGCGTATCAGGGCAGGGCTACACCTTC CASSVSGQGYTF
- TRBD1 TRBJ2-3 TRBV5-1 17 TGCGCCAGCAGCCCCGGGACAGGGAACCAGGGCACAGATACGCAGTATTTT CASSPGTGNQGTDTQYF
- - TRBJ2-2 TRBV16 14 TGTGCCAGCAGCCAATTTGGCGGGACCGGGGAGCTGTTTTTT CASSQFGGTGELFF